The present TCR beta chain was sequenced within a study of identical twins. This CDR3 region has 17 residues. V shed 6 bases and J 5 bases; nucleotides not matched to a gene: 17. CDR1 and CDR2 (germline): MNHEY, SVGEGT. Carrying unique molecular identifiers, the cDNA also gained a universal primer site through template switching. MiXCR was run by TCRdb on the 5' RACE reads, yielding one entry per CDR3 protein. The table includes 250,000 to 350,000 distinct CDR3 sequences, nearly 9.5% detected once. This clonotype was found a few times. These data were also filed under a second study, of yellow fever vaccine responses in identical twins.

This clonotype originated in a woman younger than 35 in good health. This chain connects TRBV6-2 or TRBV6-3 to TRBJ1-1; 8 bases map to TRBD1. Sequencing input: CD8+ T cells sorted from blood. CDR3 bases: TGTGCCAGCAGCCACCAGACAGGGGTCCCGTCGGGGACTGAAGCTTTCTTT. Protein sequence: CASSHQTGVPSGTEAFF.